This paragraph covers one T cell receptor beta chain sequence. This entry comes from a study of blood T cell repertoires in COVID-19. Study details: Italy, Spain and the United States were the sources of the convalescent and acute COVID-19 samples. From T cells, B-cell-depleted T cells, or PBMCs came the material, which was cDNA or gDNA.

Generated by immunoSEQ multiplex PCR, the TCRdb table keeps only in-frame clones and is missing some. This table holds some 260,000 clones, about nine tenths found once. The CDR3 runs to 15 residues. The trim removed 3 bases at V and 7 bases at J, leaving 6 bases unmatched. CDR1 is SGHAT and CDR2 is FQDESV in the germline V gene (reference sequence). The sample was PBMCs or T cells enriched from blood (not recorded which). The origin of this receptor is a woman in her twenties or thirties with acute COVID-19. The V gene is TRBV11-1, the J gene TRBJ2-1, with 10 bases matching TRBD2. DNA for the CDR3: TGTGCCAGCAGCTTCCAGCGGGGGGGCTCGAATGAGCAGTTCTTC. Its protein is CASSFQRGGSNEQFF.